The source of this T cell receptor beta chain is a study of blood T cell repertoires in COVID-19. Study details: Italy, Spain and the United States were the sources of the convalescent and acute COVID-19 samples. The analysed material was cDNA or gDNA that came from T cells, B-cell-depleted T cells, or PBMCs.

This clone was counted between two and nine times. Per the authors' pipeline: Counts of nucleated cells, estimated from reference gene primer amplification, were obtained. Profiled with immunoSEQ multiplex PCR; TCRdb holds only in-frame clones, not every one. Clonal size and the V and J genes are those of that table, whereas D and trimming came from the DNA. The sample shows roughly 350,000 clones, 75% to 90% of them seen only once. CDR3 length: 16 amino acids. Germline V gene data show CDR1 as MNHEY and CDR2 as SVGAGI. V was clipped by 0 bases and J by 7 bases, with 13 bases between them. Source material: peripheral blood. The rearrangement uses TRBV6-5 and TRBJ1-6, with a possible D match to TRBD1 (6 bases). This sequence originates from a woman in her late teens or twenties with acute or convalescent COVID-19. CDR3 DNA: TGTGCCAGCAGTTACTCGGGGGGGCAGGGGAATTCACCCCTCCACTTT. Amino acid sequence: CASSYSGGQGNSPLHF.